This record looks at one TCR beta chain sequence and its context. This sample was included in a study of technical replicates of blood from a handful of donors. V shed 1 base and J shed 6 bases, with 19 bases lying between them. The CDR3 loop spans 17 amino acids. Germline V gene sequence: CDR1 SGHVS, CDR2 FNYEAQ. Some clones are missing from TCRdb's copy, which holds only in-frame ones; the method was immunoSEQ multiplex PCR. The data show more than 90,000 clones, around 95% seen once. The sequence derives from a human donor in good health. Material for sequencing was T cells isolated from PBMCs. The genes are TRBV7-6 and TRBJ1-5; D is perhaps TRBD1 (6 bases). CDR3 residues: CASSLDTRERGGQPQHF. DNA for the CDR3: TGTGCCAGCAGCTTAGATACTAGGGAGCGAGGGGGTCAGCCCCAGCATTTT.